A selection of T cell receptor beta chains follows, all from one sample in a study of T cell responses to AZD1222 COVID-19 vaccine. Assay: immunoSEQ multiplex PCR; the TCRdb copy retains only in-frame clones and omits some. The repertoire holds 160,000 or so clones, with 90% as singletons. The sequences come from peripheral blood, collected 28 days after the second AZD1222 dose. The receptors were sampled from an adult who received the AZD1222 COVID-19 vaccine. Both conserved end residues are part of each CDR3. The order of the fields is D gene, J gene, V gene, CDR3 protein. The D gene is left open where the match is weak.

D: TRBD2; J: TRBJ2-7; V: TRBV5-1; CDR3: CASSPPLREGRHEQYF
D: TRBD1; J: TRBJ1-2; V: TRBV7-9; CDR3: CASSLLMIGQGNYGYTF
D: TRBD1; J: TRBJ2-2; V: TRBV30; CDR3: CACKRGGHTGELFF
D: TRBD1; J: TRBJ1-2; V: TRBV3-1/TRBV3-2; CDR3: CASSSGGAYGYTF
D: .; J: TRBJ1-6; V: TRBV5-1; CDR3: CASTKEGPGYSPLHF
D: .; J: TRBJ1-1; V: TRBV29-1; CDR3: CSVESRGDGPNTEAFF
D: .; J: TRBJ1-5; V: TRBV7-8; CDR3: CASSLAVVGGNQPQHF
D: .; J: TRBJ1-6; V: TRBV2; CDR3: CASKKRMLNSPLHF
D: .; J: TRBJ2-6; V: TRBV28; CDR3: CASSPPSGANVLTF
D: .; J: TRBJ1-2; V: TRBV7-2; CDR3: CASSLEDGNYGYTF
D: .; J: TRBJ1-1; V: TRBV6-5; CDR3: CASSWGERAEAFF
D: TRBD1; J: TRBJ1-6; V: TRBV5-4; CDR3: CASSPDRGGSPLHF
D: .; J: TRBJ1-1; V: TRBV19; CDR3: CASSMVGSWVEAFF
D: TRBD2; J: TRBJ2-7; V: TRBV30; CDR3: CAWSVSGGAYEQYF
D: TRBD1; J: TRBJ2-7; V: TRBV28; CDR3: CASRDRGLDEQYF
D: .; J: TRBJ1-1; V: TRBV7-9; CDR3: CASSLEGLNTEAFF
D: .; J: TRBJ1-1; V: TRBV30; CDR3: CAWSVPSRSINGRTEAFF
D: TRBD1; J: TRBJ1-1; V: TRBV5-5; CDR3: CASSLVGTDTEAFF
D: .; J: TRBJ1-1; V: TRBV5-1; CDR3: CASSLATGLNTEAFF
D: .; J: TRBJ2-5; V: TRBV20-1; CDR3: CSAPLGTQYF
D: TRBD2; J: TRBJ2-1; V: TRBV29-1; CDR3: CSVPTLEREGLSSYNEQFF
D: TRBD1; J: TRBJ1-2; V: TRBV28; CDR3: CASSTPDRSSYGYTF
D: .; J: TRBJ2-1; V: TRBV7-7; CDR3: CASSPIYRGLENNEQFF
D: .; J: TRBJ1-2; V: TRBV4-1; CDR3: CASRLNLGPSYGYTF
D: .; J: TRBJ2-3; V: TRBV12-3/TRBV12-4; CDR3: CASSFGSTDTQYF
D: .; J: TRBJ1-5; V: TRBV12-3/TRBV12-4; CDR3: CASSFYSNQPQHF
D: TRBD2; J: TRBJ2-3; V: TRBV6-5; CDR3: CASRKRGRTDTQYF
D: .; J: TRBJ2-7; V: TRBV12-3/TRBV12-4; CDR3: CASSLARRYEQYF
D: .; J: TRBJ1-4; V: TRBV7-9; CDR3: CASSPRAGEKLFF
D: .; J: TRBJ1-1; V: TRBV11-2; CDR3: CASSRPAGTANTEAFF
D: .; J: TRBJ1-1; V: TRBV29-1; CDR3: CSVKPNMNTEAFF
D: TRBD1; J: TRBJ2-3; V: TRBV30; CDR3: CAWSYTGGDTQYF
D: .; J: TRBJ2-7; V: TRBV28; CDR3: CASSLIRADSYEQYF
D: .; J: TRBJ2-5; V: TRBV19; CDR3: CASSMAALETQYF
D: .; J: TRBJ2-1; V: TRBV2; CDR3: CASNYHNEQFF
D: TRBD2; J: TRBJ2-7; V: TRBV19; CDR3: CASSIDLPSGSYEQYF
D: TRBD2; J: TRBJ2-3; V: TRBV7-3; CDR3: CASSFLAGGPDTQYF
D: .; J: TRBJ2-7; V: TRBV28; CDR3: CASSLGPIINYEQYF
D: .; J: TRBJ1-2; V: TRBV2; CDR3: CASRGEGGIGYTF